These T cell receptor beta chains were read from a single sample in a study of blood T cell repertoires in COVID-19. Produced via immunoSEQ multiplex PCR; TCRdb's table is partial and in-frame only. Altogether under 50,000 clones are present, 85% to 95% being singletons, with the ten largest covering roughly 1%. The source material was peripheral blood. These receptors were collected from a man aged 60 to 75 with COVID-19, enrolled during active disease. Each CDR3 is given with its conserved first and last residue. A D gene is named only where the DNA matches it firmly. Size tells how often a clone was seen (once, few, many) or the class of an expanded clone, and some rows leave it out.

j_gene | v_gene | abundance | d_gene | CDR3nt | CDR3aa
TRBJ2-7 | TRBV27 | NA | NA | TGTGCCAGCAGTCCCGCCCGGTCGGGCTCCTACGAGCAGTACTTC | CASSPARSGSYEQYF
TRBJ2-1 | TRBV19 | NA | NA | TGTGCCAGTAGCGCCACGGGGCGGGGGCCCTACAATGAGCAGTTCTTC | CASSATGRGPYNEQFF
TRBJ1-1 | TRBV29-1 | NA | NA | TGCAGCGTGGGGCAGGGGCCCCCCACTGAAGCTTTCTTT | CSVGQGPPTEAFF
TRBJ2-1 | TRBV2 | once | NA | TGTGCCAGCAGTGGAAGCCGCTCCTACAATGAGCAGTTCTTC | CASSGSRSYNEQFF
TRBJ2-6 | TRBV9 | NA | NA | TGTGCCAGCAGCGTAGAAGCCCGCGCAGGCGGGGCCAACGTCCTGACTTTC | CASSVEARAGGANVLTF
TRBJ1-5 | TRBV2 | NA | TRBD1 | TGTGCCAGCAGTAACAGGGGTGGGCCCCAGCATTTT | CASSNRGGPQHF
TRBJ1-2 | TRBV19 | once | NA | TGTGCCAGTAGTTCCCTTGGCCGCTATGGGCTTGGCTACACCTTC | CASSSLGRYGLGYTF
TRBJ1-5 | TRBV5-1 | NA | NA | TGCGCCAGCAGCCCCTCAGGGGTCCCCAATCAGCCCCAGCATTTT | CASSPSGVPNQPQHF
TRBJ2-3 | TRBV7-2 | NA | NA | TGTGCCAGCAGCTGGGGGGGCGTCCTACGTGGAGATACGCAGTATTTT | CASSWGGVLRGDTQYF
TRBJ1-4 | TRBV6-5 | NA | NA | TGTGCCAGCAGTTACGGGGGGACAACTAATGAAAAACTGTTTTTT | CASSYGGTTNEKLFF
TRBJ2-4 | TRBV10-1 | NA | NA | TGCGCCAGCAGTGAAATTGGGGCCCCCGAGGAGCTAGCCAAAAACATTCAGTACTTC | CASSEIGAPEELAKNIQYF
TRBJ2-7 | TRBV19 | NA | TRBD1 | TGTGCCAGTAGGTCCGGGACAGGACCCTACGAGCAGTACTTC | CASRSGTGPYEQYF
TRBJ2-7 | TRBV6-6 | NA | TRBD2 | TGTGCCAGCAGTATACTTAGCGGGGGAAGCCTCTACGAGCAGTACTTC | CASSILSGGSLYEQYF
TRBJ1-5 | TRBV19 | NA | TRBD1 | TGTGCCAGTACCCCGGGACAGGGGCCCGGAGGCCAGCATTTT | CASTPGQGPGGQHF
TRBJ1-1 | TRBV6-4 | NA | NA | TGTGCCAGCAGTGAAGCCCCGAACACTGAAGCTTTCTTT | CASSEAPNTEAFF
TRBJ2-2 | TRBV30 | NA | TRBD2 | TGTGCCTACCAGCGGGGGCCCACCGGGGAGCTGTTTTTT | CAYQRGPTGELFF
TRBJ2-7 | TRBV7-9 | once | TRBD1 | TGTGCCAGCAGCCCGACGGGACAGGTCACACCCTACGAGCAGTACTTC | CASSPTGQVTPYEQYF
TRBJ1-1 | TRBV11-2 | NA | TRBD1 | TGTGCCAGCAGCCCCCCCGTGGGCAGGGGGCGCGAGAGCACTGAAGCTTTCTTT | CASSPPVGRGRESTEAFF
TRBJ1-1 | TRBV6-5 | NA | NA | TGTGCCAGCAGTTTCGGGTCATTGAACACTGAAGCTTTCTTT | CASSFGSLNTEAFF
TRBJ2-1 | TRBV28 | NA | NA | TGTGCCAGCCAGGGGGGCCCAGAGCAGTTCTTC | CASQGGPEQFF
TRBJ2-2 | TRBV5-5 | NA | NA | TGTGCCAGCAGCTTGCATACGCAGAAGACCGGGGAGCTGTTTTTT | CASSLHTQKTGELFF
TRBJ1-1 | TRBV6-5 | NA | NA | TGTGCCAGCAGCCAACCGGGACTAGGGACTGAAGCTTTCTTT | CASSQPGLGTEAFF
TRBJ2-1 | TRBV3-1/TRBV3-2 | NA | NA | TGTGCCAGCAGCCAAGGCGCAGGCGTCTACAATGAGCAGTTCTTC | CASSQGAGVYNEQFF
TRBJ1-3 | TRBV28 | NA | NA | TGTGCCAGCAGTTTACGGAGCTCTGGAAACACCATATATTTT | CASSLRSSGNTIYF
TRBJ1-2 | TRBV6-5 | NA | NA | TGTGCCAGCACCGGACGGGGTCCCTCAAGGGGCTACACCTTC | CASTGRGPSRGYTF
TRBJ1-2 | TRBV6-5 | NA | NA | TGTGCCAGCAGAACAGGGATCTATGGCTACACCTTC | CASRTGIYGYTF
TRBJ1-4 | TRBV19 | NA | TRBD1 | TGTGCCAGTAGTCTTGCAGGGGGCTTGAATAATGAAAAACTGTTTTTT | CASSLAGGLNNEKLFF
TRBJ1-2 | TRBV3-1/TRBV3-2 | NA | TRBD1 | TGTGCCAGCAGCCAAGGTCGGGGACAGAACTATGGCTACACCTTC | CASSQGRGQNYGYTF
TRBJ2-1 | TRBV4-1 | NA | TRBD2 | TGCGCCAGCCAAAAGGGTAGCGGGGGGGCTAGGGAGCAGTTCTTC | CASQKGSGGAREQFF
TRBJ1-1 | TRBV2 | NA | TRBD1 | TGTGCCAGCAGTAGACAGGGGACGAACACTGAAGCTTTCTTT | CASSRQGTNTEAFF
TRBJ2-3 | TRBV28 | NA | NA | TGTGCCAGCAGTTCAGGGTATTCAGATACGCAGTATTTT | CASSSGYSDTQYF
TRBJ1-1 | TRBV5-6 | once | TRBD1 | TGTGCCAGCAGCTGGGGGACAGAAGATGAAGCTTTCTTT | CASSWGTEDEAFF
TRBJ1-2 | TRBV28 | once | TRBD1 | TGTGCCACCCGGGACAGCCTCAACTATGGCTACACCTTC | CATRDSLNYGYTF
TRBJ1-5 | TRBV4-1 | NA | NA | TGCGCCAGCAGCCAAGATAGGGGGAGTGGTCAGCCCCAGCATTTT | CASSQDRGSGQPQHF
TRBJ1-3 | TRBV18 | NA | TRBD1 | TGTGCCAGCTCACGAGCCCCGGGACAGGGGACCGGAAACACCATATATTTT | CASSRAPGQGTGNTIYF
TRBJ1-2 | TRBV3-1/TRBV3-2 | NA | TRBD1 | TGTGCCAGCAGCCTCAGAAAGTACAGGGGCGGCTACACCTTC | CASSLRKYRGGYTF
TRBJ1-1 | TRBV28 | NA | NA | TGTGCCAGCAGTAACTCCAGAGCAGGCGCTGAAGCTTTCTTT | CASSNSRAGAEAFF
TRBJ1-5 | TRBV3-1/TRBV3-2 | NA | TRBD1 | TGTGCCAGCAGCCGTGGCCAGGGGGGCAATCAGCCCCAGCATTTT | CASSRGQGGNQPQHF
TRBJ2-3 | TRBV11-3 | NA | NA | TGTGCCAGCAGCTTAGGGGCCCGTGAGACGCAGTATTTT | CASSLGARETQYF
TRBJ1-5 | TRBV6-1 | NA | TRBD1 | TGTGCCAGCAGTGGGTTGACAGGGGGTAACAATCAGCCCCAGCATTTT | CASSGLTGGNNQPQHF
TRBJ1-6 | TRBV5-1 | NA | TRBD1 | TGCGCCAGCAGCTTGGCCGGGACAGATAATTCACCCCTCCACTTT | CASSLAGTDNSPLHF
TRBJ1-5 | TRBV28 | NA | TRBD1 | TGTGCCAGCAGTTCCAGGGAGACAGGGCCCAATCAGCCCCAGCATTTT | CASSSRETGPNQPQHF
TRBJ1-1 | TRBV29-1 | NA | TRBD1 | TGCAGCTTCTACCTCCAGGGGGATGAAGCTTTCTTT | CSFYLQGDEAFF
TRBJ2-1 | TRBV6-1 | NA | TRBD2 | TGTGCCAGCAGTGAAGAGGTCCGGGGGGCCTACAATGAGCAGTTCTTC | CASSEEVRGAYNEQFF
TRBJ1-2 | TRBV28 | NA | NA | TGTGCCAGCAGGGAACCCTCAGGGGCCCCGGGGGGCTACACCTTC | CASREPSGAPGGYTF
TRBJ1-2 | TRBV6-1 | NA | NA | TGTGCCAGCAGTGAAGCAGGCGGCAACCACTATGGCTACACCTTC | CASSEAGGNHYGYTF